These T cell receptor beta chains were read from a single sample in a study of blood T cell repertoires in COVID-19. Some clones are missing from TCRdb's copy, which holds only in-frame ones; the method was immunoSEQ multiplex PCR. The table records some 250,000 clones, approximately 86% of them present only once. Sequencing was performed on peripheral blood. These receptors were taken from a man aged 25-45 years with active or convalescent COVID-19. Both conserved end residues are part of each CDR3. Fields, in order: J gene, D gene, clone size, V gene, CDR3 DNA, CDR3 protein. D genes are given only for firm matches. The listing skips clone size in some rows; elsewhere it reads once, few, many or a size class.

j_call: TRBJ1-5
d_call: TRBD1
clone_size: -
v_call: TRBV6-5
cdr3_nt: TGTGCCAGCAGGTGGGGACAGGGGCAGGTTCAGCCCCAGCATTTT
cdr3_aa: CASRWGQGQVQPQHF

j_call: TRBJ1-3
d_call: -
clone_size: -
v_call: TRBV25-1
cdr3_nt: TGTGCCAGCAGTGAATGGGCGGGGCAGGACTCTGGAAACACCATATATTTT
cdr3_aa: CASSEWAGQDSGNTIYF

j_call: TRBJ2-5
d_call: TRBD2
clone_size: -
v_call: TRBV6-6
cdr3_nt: TGTGCCGGGGCTCATAGCGGGGGGCCCCATGGGACCCAGTACTTC
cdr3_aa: CAGAHSGGPHGTQYF

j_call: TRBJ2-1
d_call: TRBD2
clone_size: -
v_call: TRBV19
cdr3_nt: TGTGCCAGTAGTATTCCCGGACTAGCGGGGGGAAGGCAGTTCTTC
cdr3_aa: CASSIPGLAGGRQFF

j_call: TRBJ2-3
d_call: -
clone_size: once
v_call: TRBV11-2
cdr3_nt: TGTGCCAGCAGCTTAGGAGGGGGAGACACAGATACGCAGTATTTT
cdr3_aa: CASSLGGGDTDTQYF

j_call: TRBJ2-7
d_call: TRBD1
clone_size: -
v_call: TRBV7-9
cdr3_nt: TGTGCCAGCAGCTCGGACAGGTTGATTATAAACTACGAGCAGTACTTC
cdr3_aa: CASSSDRLIINYEQYF

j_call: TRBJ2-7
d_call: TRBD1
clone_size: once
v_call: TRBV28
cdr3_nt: TGTGCCAGCAGTTCGGACAGGGGAGGAAGGTACGAGCAGTACTTC
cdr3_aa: CASSSDRGGRYEQYF

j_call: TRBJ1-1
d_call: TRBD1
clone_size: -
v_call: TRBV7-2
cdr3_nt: TGTGCCAGCAGCAACAGGGGGTGGTCTAACGCTGAAGCTTTCTTT
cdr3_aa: CASSNRGWSNAEAFF

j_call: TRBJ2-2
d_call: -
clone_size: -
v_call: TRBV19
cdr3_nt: TGTGCCAGTAGTATGGCAGGGCTGGACACCGGGGAGCTGTTTTTT
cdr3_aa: CASSMAGLDTGELFF

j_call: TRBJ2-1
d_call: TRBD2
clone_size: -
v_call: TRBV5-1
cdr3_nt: TGCGCCAGCAGCGCGCGGACTAGCGGGGGGTACAATGAGCAGTTCTTC
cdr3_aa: CASSARTSGGYNEQFF

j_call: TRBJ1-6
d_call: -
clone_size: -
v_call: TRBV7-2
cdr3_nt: TGTGCCAGCAGCTTAGCGTACTCCCCACAGGATTCACCCCTCCACTTT
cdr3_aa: CASSLAYSPQDSPLHF

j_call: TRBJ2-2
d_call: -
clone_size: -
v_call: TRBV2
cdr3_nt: TGTGCCAGCAGGTTGGACTCGAACACCGGGGAGCTGTTTTTT
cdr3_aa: CASRLDSNTGELFF

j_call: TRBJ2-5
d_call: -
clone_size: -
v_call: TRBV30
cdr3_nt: TGTGCCGGGACCCTGAGGGGGGAGACCCAGTACTTC
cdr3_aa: CAGTLRGETQYF

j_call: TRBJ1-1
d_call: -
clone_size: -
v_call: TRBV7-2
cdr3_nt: TGTGCCAGCGAACGGGACCCATCCAGGGGATCTTTCTTT
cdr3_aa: CASERDPSRGSFF

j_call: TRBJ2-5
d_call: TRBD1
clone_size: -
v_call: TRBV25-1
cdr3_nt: TGTGCCAGCAGTGAATCTTTGCCCCGACAGGGAGAGACCCAGTACTTC
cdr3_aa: CASSESLPRQGETQYF

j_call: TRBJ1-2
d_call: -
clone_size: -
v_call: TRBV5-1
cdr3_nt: TGCGCCAGCAGCGTCTTCCAAGGACAGAATAATAACTATGGCTACACCTTC
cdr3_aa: CASSVFQGQNNNYGYTF

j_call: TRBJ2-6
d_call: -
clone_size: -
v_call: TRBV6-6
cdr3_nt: TGTGCCAGCGGGGACGGGGGTAGCTCTGGGGCCAACGTCCTGACTTTC
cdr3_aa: CASGDGGSSGANVLTF

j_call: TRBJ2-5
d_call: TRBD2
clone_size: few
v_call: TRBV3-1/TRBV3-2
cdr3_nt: TGTGCCAGCAGCCAAAGACTAGCGGGGGGGCCGTCAGAGACCCAGTACTTC
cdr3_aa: CASSQRLAGGPSETQYF

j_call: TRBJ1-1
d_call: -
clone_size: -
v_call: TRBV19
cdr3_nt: TGTGCCAGCTACCCAGGGGCGCGAGGGAACACTGAAGCTTTCTTT
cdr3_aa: CASYPGARGNTEAFF

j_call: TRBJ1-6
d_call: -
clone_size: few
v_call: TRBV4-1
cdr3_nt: TGCGCCAGCAGCCAAGTTGACAACGGCAATTCACCCCTCCACTTT
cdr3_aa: CASSQVDNGNSPLHF

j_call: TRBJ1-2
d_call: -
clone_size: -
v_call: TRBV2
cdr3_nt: TGTGCCAGCAGTGAGAGCGGCTATGGCTACACCTTC
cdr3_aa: CASSESGYGYTF

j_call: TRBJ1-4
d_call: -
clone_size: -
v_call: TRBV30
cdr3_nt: TGTGCCTGGAGTGTAGCAGGCGTTAGAGAAAAACTGTTTTTT
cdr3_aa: CAWSVAGVREKLFF

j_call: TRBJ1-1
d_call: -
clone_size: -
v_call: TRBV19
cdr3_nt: TGTGCCAGTAGTATGGGGGCGCCCGCTGAAGCTTTCTTT
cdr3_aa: CASSMGAPAEAFF

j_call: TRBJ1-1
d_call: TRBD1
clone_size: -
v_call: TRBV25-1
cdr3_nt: TGTGCCAGCAGGGAGGACAGGGGCACTGAAGCTTTCTTT
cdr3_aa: CASREDRGTEAFF

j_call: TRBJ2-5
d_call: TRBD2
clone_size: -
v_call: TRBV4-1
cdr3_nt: TGCGCCAGCAGCCTTGACCCTCTATTAGCGGGGAGGGAGAAGACCCAGTACTTC
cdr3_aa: CASSLDPLLAGREKTQYF

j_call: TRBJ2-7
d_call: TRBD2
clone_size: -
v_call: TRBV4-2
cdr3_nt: TGTGCCAGCAGCCAGCCTAGCGGGCTCAACGAGCAGTACTTC
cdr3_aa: CASSQPSGLNEQYF

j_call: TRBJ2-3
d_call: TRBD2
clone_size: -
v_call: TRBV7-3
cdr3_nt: TGTGCCAGCAGCCCCGGACTAGCGGGGGATACGCAGTATTTT
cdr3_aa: CASSPGLAGDTQYF

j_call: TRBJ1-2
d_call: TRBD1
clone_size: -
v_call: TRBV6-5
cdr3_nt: TGTGCCAGCAGCCCGGAGGGACAGCTCGATTATGGCTACACCTTC
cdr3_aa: CASSPEGQLDYGYTF

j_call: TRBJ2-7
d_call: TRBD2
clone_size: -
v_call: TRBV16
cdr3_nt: TGTGCCAGCAAATATCTAGCGGGGTACGAGCAGTACTTC
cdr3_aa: CASKYLAGYEQYF

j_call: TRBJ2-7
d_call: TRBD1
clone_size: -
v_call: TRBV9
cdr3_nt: TGTGCCAGCAGCTCCGCGGGCCCCCGGACAGGGGGCGTCCCCCACTACGAGCAGTACTTC
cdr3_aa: CASSSAGPRTGGVPHYEQYF

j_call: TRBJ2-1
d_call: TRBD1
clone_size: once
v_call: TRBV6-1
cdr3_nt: TGTGCCAGCAGTGGTCCGGGGGACAGGCCCTTTGGTGAGCAGTTCTTC
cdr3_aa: CASSGPGDRPFGEQFF

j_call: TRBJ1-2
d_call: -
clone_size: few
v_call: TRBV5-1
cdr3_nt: TGCGCCAGCAGCGTCGGGGGAGGTCATGGCTACACCTTC
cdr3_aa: CASSVGGGHGYTF

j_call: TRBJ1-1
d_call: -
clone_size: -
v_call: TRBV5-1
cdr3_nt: TGCGCCAGCGTCTCCCCCCGGGAGGAAGCTTTCTTT
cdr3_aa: CASVSPREEAFF

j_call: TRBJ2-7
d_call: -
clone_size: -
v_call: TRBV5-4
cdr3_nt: TGTGCCAGCAGCTACTACTCAGGACTCTCCTACGAGCAGTACTTC
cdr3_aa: CASSYYSGLSYEQYF

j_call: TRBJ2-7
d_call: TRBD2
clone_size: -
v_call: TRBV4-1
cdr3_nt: TGCGCCAGCAGCCAGACGGGACTAGTCTACGAGCAGTACTTC
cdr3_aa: CASSQTGLVYEQYF

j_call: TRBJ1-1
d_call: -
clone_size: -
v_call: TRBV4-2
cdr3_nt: TGTGCCAGCAGCCCAATCGGGAGGGATACTGAAGCTTTCTTT
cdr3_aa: CASSPIGRDTEAFF

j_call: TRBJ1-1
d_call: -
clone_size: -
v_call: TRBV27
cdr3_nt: TGTGCCGTCAGCAGAGGCGGCACTGAAGCTTTCTTT
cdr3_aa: CAVSRGGTEAFF

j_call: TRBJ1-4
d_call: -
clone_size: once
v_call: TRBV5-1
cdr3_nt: TGCGCCAGCAGCTTGGCCGGCTCCCCCGCAGGGACAACTAATGAAAAACTGTTTTTT
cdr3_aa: CASSLAGSPAGTTNEKLFF

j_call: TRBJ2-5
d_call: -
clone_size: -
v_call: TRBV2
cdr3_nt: TGTGCCACTGGGGGGACCCCTTGGACCCAGTACTTC
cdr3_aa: CATGGTPWTQYF

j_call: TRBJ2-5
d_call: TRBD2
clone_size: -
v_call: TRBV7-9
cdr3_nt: TGTGCCAGCAGCTTTAGTAGCGGGGGGGCACAGGAGACCCAGTACTTC
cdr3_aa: CASSFSSGGAQETQYF

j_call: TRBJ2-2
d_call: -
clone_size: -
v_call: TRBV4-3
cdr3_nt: TGCGCCAGCAGCCAAGATTCCCCGTTCACCGGGGAGCTGTTTTTT
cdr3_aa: CASSQDSPFTGELFF